The T cell receptor (beta chain) under discussion was sequenced for a study of neurological immune-mediated disorders. The time point was: longitudinal time-point 1 (baseline). Germline V gene data show CDR1 as MGHRA and CDR2 as YSYEKL. V lost 1 base, J lost 5 bases, and 17 bases lay in between. The CDR3 loop spans 17 amino acids. TCRdb re-called the 5' RACE reads with MiXCR, one entry per CDR3 protein. This table has tens of thousands of distinct CDR3 sequences, roughly 13% appearing once. There are many counts of this clonotype. Sequenced sample: PBMCs. This TCR came from a female donor with HTLV-1-associated myelopathy (HAM/TSP). J is TRBJ1-4 and V is TRBV4-1; D perhaps matches TRBD1 (6 bases). Here the CDR3 reads CASSQGITGTSNEKLFF. For the CDR3, the DNA is TGCGCCAGCAGCCAAGGTATTACCGGGACAAGCAATGAAAAACTGTTTTTT.